The 12 T cell receptor beta chains listed next were all sequenced from one sample in a study of T cells in Graves' hyperthyroidism and ophthalmopathy. RNA transcripts provided the source from which TCR beta CDR3 regions were amplified. First-round RT-PCR with HTBI primers amplified the TCR CDR3 region. One entry per CDR3 protein results from TCRdb running MiXCR on the multiplex PCR reads. The sample includes roughly 500,000 distinct CDR3 sequences, just over 45% of them seen just once. The sequenced sample was peripheral blood or thyroid tissue (not recorded which). The receptors were gathered from an adult woman with Graves' disease, either hyperthyroidism or ophthalmopathy (not recorded which).

This clonotype was counted at least ten times. This CDR3 is missing its conserved last phenylalanine or tryptophan, likely due to a read error. The DNA is left out, because the CDR3 cannot be placed on it with certainty; the CDR3 is given as TCRdb lists it. The chain joins TRBV2 to TRBJ2-7. Germline V gives CDR1 SNHLY, CDR2 FYNNEI. The CDR3 spans 8 residues, counting both ends. The chain's CDR3 is CASSGEVA.

V is TRBV15 and J is TRBJ1-5, with 8 bases aligning to TRBD1. The trim removed 5 bases at V and 4 bases at J, leaving 4 bases unmatched. The CDR3 is made up of 14 amino acids. The germline V gene encodes CDR1 LNHNV and CDR2 YYDKDF (reference sequence). The chain's CDR3 is CATSRRQGNQPQHF. In DNA form, the CDR3 reads TGTGCCACCAGCCGCCGACAGGGGAATCAGCCCCAGCATTTT.

This clonotype was counted a few times. An end of the junction differs from the germline gene, which may be a read error. This chain connects TRBV30 to TRBJ2-6, with a tentative D call TRBD2 (7 bases). The V gene's germline CDR1 is GTSNPN and CDR2 SVGIG (reference sequence). The CDR3 is 11 residues long. As DNA, the CDR3 is TGTGCCTGGGATTTGGGGGGGCCTGAAGCTTTC. Translated: CAWDLGGPEAF.

The chain has TRBV20-1 and TRBJ1-5; no firm D call. The germline V gene encodes CDR1 DFQATT and CDR2 SNEGSKA (reference sequence). Trimming took off 5 bases at V and 11 bases at J, with 13 bases between the two ends. This CDR3 is 11 amino acids long. CDR3 residues: CSALRQETQHF. The DNA of the CDR3 is TGCAGTGCTCTGCGCCAAGAGACCCAGCATTTT.

The V call is TRBV20-1, the J call TRBJ1-1; the D is unclear. Trimming shortened V by 5 bases and J by 1 base, and 20 bases separated the two germline ends. The CDR3 consists of 16 residues. Germline V gene lookup returns CDR1 DFQATT and CDR2 SNEGSKA (reference sequence). CDR3 in amino acids: CSACTSEREGNTEAFF. The DNA of the CDR3 is TGCAGTGCTTGCACTTCAGAGCGGGAGGGGAACACTGAAGCTTTCTTT.

This clonotype was picked up many times. The chain couples TRBV30 to TRBJ1-1, with D perhaps TRBD1 (5 bases). CDR1 and CDR2 from the germline V gene are GTSNPN and SVGIG (reference sequence). The V end was cut by 4 bases, the J end by 3 bases, with 12 bases between. The CDR3 has 13 residues. CDR3 sequence: CAWTRGGHTEAFF. Written as DNA, the CDR3 is TGTGCCTGGACACGGGGGGGACACACTGAAGCTTTCTTT.

J is TRBJ2-6 and V is TRBV5-4; the D is unclear. Germline V gives CDR1 SGHNT, CDR2 YYREEE (reference sequence). The CDR3 consists of 10 residues. Trimming cost V 1 base and J 10 bases, with 0 bases left between them. CDR3 sequence reads: CASSLNVLTF. The CDR3 coding sequence is TGTGCCAGCAGCTTGAACGTCCTGACTTTC. The full variable domain, completed using reference TRBV5-4 and TRBJ2-6, is ETGVTQSPTHLIKTRGQQVTLRCSSQSGHNTVSWYQQALGQGPQFIFQYYREEENGRGNFPPRFSGLQFPNYSSELNVNALELDDSALYLCASSLNVLTFGAGSRLTVL.

Details on this clonotype: A junction boundary mismatches the germline segment, possibly from a read error. CDR3 bases: TGTGCCAGCAGCCCTGGGGGGGGCAACGTCCTGACTTTC. It codes for CASSPGGGNVLTF. The rearrangement joins TRBV12-3 or TRBV12-4 to TRBJ2-6; 7 bases fit TRBD2. The CDR3 runs to 13 residues.

In this sample, this clonotype turned up a few times. The chain employs TRBV12-3 or TRBV12-4 and TRBJ1-6; 11 bases are a match to TRBD1. V was clipped by 3 bases and J by 6 bases; unmatched bases: 7. The CDR3 is 17 residues long. The CDR3 DNA sequence: TGTGCCAGCAGTTTCCCCTCCGGGACAGGGGGTAATTCACCCCTCCACTTT. Translated, it gives CASSFPSGTGGNSPLHF.

The chain combines TRBV7-3 with TRBJ1-2; tentative D call: TRBD1 (6 bases). This CDR3 comprises 14 residues. Germline lookup yields CDR1 SGHTA and CDR2 FQGTGA. V was cut by 2 bases and J by 3 bases, with 10 bases left in between. The CDR3 protein is CASSLFPGDYGYTF. In DNA form, the CDR3 reads TGTGCCAGCAGCTTATTCCCAGGGGACTATGGCTACACCTTC.

The chain couples TRBV10-3 to TRBJ1-1, with TRBD1 matching 9 bases. The CDR3 sequence is 15 residues long. Looked up from germline, CDR1 is ENHRY and CDR2 is SYGVKD. Trimming cost V 4 bases and J 4 bases; bases outside gene matches: 7. In DNA, the CDR3 is TGTGCCATCAGTGTAGGGACAGGGAATGGCACTGAAGCTTTCTTT. Translating it yields CAISVGTGNGTEAFF.

At least ten counts were recorded for this clonotype. The V and J genes are TRBV28 and TRBJ1-6; D might be TRBD1 (5 bases). The CDR3 consists of 14 residues. Germline lookup yields CDR1 MDHEN and CDR2 SYDVKM. Trimming stripped 4 bases from V and 8 bases from J, with 12 bases between. The chain's CDR3 is CASSYPRQYSPLHF. In nucleotides, the CDR3 is TGTGCCAGCAGTTACCCCCGACAGTATTCACCCCTCCACTTT.